This T cell receptor beta chain came from a study of technical replicates of blood from a few donors. Germline V lookup: CDR1 KGHSH, CDR2 LQKENI. Between the trimmed V and J ends, which lost 3 bases and 7 bases, there was a span of 9 bases. CDR3 length: 13 residues. Some clones are missing from TCRdb's copy, which holds only in-frame ones; the method was immunoSEQ multiplex PCR. The sample has some 74,000 clones; about 97% are singletons. The sequenced sample consisted of T cells isolated from PBMCs. The V call is TRBV18, the J call TRBJ1-4; maybe TRBD1 (5 bases). The clonotype was recovered from a human donor in good health. The CDR3 protein is CASSPLGGEKLFF. In nucleotides, the CDR3 is TGTGCCAGCTCACCCTTGGGGGGTGAAAAACTGTTTTTT.